Listed below are T cell receptor beta chains from one sample, sequenced in a study of GPR56 and killer-like receptors on CD4 memory cells. TCRdb derives one entry per CDR3 protein from the reads, leaving out DNA. This repertoire includes roughly 2,000 distinct CDR3 sequences. Source material: memory CD4+ T cells from blood. These receptors came from a human donor in good health. Each CDR3 is given with its conserved first and last residue. Size tells how often a clone was seen (once, few, many) or the class of an expanded clone, and some rows leave it out.

v_gene: TRBV6-2/TRBV6-3
j_gene: TRBJ2-3
abundance: medium-sized
CDR3aa: CASTPSDSWGRSTDTQYF

v_gene: TRBV5-4
j_gene: TRBJ1-1
abundance: medium-sized
CDR3aa: CASSHSLNTEAFF

v_gene: TRBV6-5
j_gene: TRBJ2-3
abundance: -
CDR3aa: CASSSSGGTDTQYF

v_gene: TRBV20-1
j_gene: TRBJ2-1
abundance: -
CDR3aa: CSARRLAGYNEQFF

v_gene: TRBV15
j_gene: TRBJ1-2
abundance: medium-sized
CDR3aa: CATSRYRDRGPGDGYTF

v_gene: TRBV6-2/TRBV6-3
j_gene: TRBJ2-3
abundance: -
CDR3aa: CASTQRGLGGTDTQYF

v_gene: TRBV7-2
j_gene: TRBJ2-6
abundance: -
CDR3aa: CASSLWVRDSGALGANVLTF

v_gene: TRBV5-4
j_gene: TRBJ1-1
abundance: medium-sized
CDR3aa: CASSPPQGVMLNTEAFF

v_gene: TRBV7-2
j_gene: TRBJ2-1
abundance: -
CDR3aa: CASSPLGGGGYNEQFF

v_gene: TRBV2
j_gene: TRBJ1-1
abundance: -
CDR3aa: CASSVDRANTEAFF

v_gene: TRBV7-9
j_gene: TRBJ1-2
abundance: medium-sized
CDR3aa: CASSFGQGGYGYTF

v_gene: TRBV6-5
j_gene: TRBJ2-4
abundance: medium-sized
CDR3aa: CASSTQTGGGKNIQYF

v_gene: TRBV7-2
j_gene: TRBJ1-2
abundance: medium-sized
CDR3aa: CASSLDGRRGYTF

v_gene: TRBV6-2/TRBV6-3
j_gene: TRBJ2-3
abundance: -
CDR3aa: CASSYSPSGGMNTQYF

v_gene: TRBV2
j_gene: TRBJ1-5
abundance: -
CDR3aa: CASSEARGGPSHF

v_gene: TRBV7-2
j_gene: TRBJ2-3
abundance: medium-sized
CDR3aa: CASRSIMGKGTDTQYF

v_gene: TRBV20-1
j_gene: TRBJ2-5
abundance: -
CDR3aa: CSASPLTGQETQYF

v_gene: TRBV20-1
j_gene: TRBJ1-2
abundance: -
CDR3aa: CSASEGRGLNYGYTF

v_gene: TRBV7-2
j_gene: TRBJ1-5
abundance: medium-sized
CDR3aa: CASSLPGSNQPQHF

v_gene: TRBV6-2/TRBV6-3
j_gene: TRBJ2-3
abundance: -
CDR3aa: CASSYGLGGLAGASTDTQYF

v_gene: TRBV6-2/TRBV6-3
j_gene: TRBJ2-1
abundance: large
CDR3aa: CASSPLEGLRDEQFF

v_gene: TRBV7-3
j_gene: TRBJ2-3
abundance: medium-sized
CDR3aa: CASSFVGQGGDTQYF

v_gene: TRBV7-2
j_gene: TRBJ1-5
abundance: -
CDR3aa: CASSPSGGETQHF

v_gene: TRBV11-2
j_gene: TRBJ2-5
abundance: medium-sized
CDR3aa: CASSLGATGQETQYF

v_gene: TRBV10-3
j_gene: TRBJ2-7
abundance: medium-sized
CDR3aa: CAISSLGQGGSYEQYF

v_gene: TRBV7-2
j_gene: TRBJ1-2
abundance: -
CDR3aa: CASSSRNYGYTF

v_gene: TRBV19
j_gene: TRBJ1-2
abundance: large
CDR3aa: CASSIQGYGYTF